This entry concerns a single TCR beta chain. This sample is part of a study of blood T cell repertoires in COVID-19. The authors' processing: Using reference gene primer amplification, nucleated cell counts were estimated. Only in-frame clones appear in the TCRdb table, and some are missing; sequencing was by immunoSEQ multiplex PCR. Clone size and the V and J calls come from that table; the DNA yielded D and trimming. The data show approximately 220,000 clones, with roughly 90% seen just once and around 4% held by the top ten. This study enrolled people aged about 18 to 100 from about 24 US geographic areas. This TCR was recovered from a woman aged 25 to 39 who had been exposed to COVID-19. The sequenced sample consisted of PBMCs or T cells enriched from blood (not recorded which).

DNA of the CDR3: TGCGCCAGCAGCTCCGGACTAGCTCTTCCAGAGACCCAGTACTTC. Amino acids: CASSSGLALPETQYF. The chain is built from TRBV5-1 and TRBJ2-5; 8 nucleotides match TRBD2. Per germline, CDR1 SGHRS and CDR2 YFSETQ. V lost 3 bases and J lost 4; bases outside the gene matches: 8. The CDR3 has 15 residues.